This TCR beta chain came from a study of T cell responses to AZD1222 COVID-19 vaccine. Regarding the study as a whole: Nearly half of spike-specific TCRs reportedly go after variant regions that carry no mutations.

Germline V gives CDR1 LNHDA, CDR2 SQIVND (reference sequence). The CDR3 runs 14 residues. J gave up 2 bases and V 5 bases, and 5 bases lay outside the gene matches. Note on this clone: Its specificity is unknown.

The protocol was immunoSEQ multiplex PCR, while the TCRdb copy is restricted to in-frame clones and leaves out a portion. The repertoire holds 120,000 or so clones, 70% to 90% seen once, with over 5% in the top ten. This TCR derives from an adult in good health. This chain joins TRBV19 and TRBJ1-2; 7 positions agree with TRBD1. The specimen comprised peripheral blood, sampled on day 0 of AZD1222 vaccination. The DNA for the CDR3 is TGTGCCAGTAGTGCACGGGACAGAAACTATGGCTACACCTTC. This gives the protein CASSARDRNYGYTF.